The clone carrying this T cell receptor beta chain was recorded only once. This specimen comes from a study of blood T cell repertoires in COVID-19. For the study at large: From T cells, B-cell-depleted T cells, or PBMCs came the material, which was cDNA or gDNA.

Those enrolled in Seattle joined during active infection and were followed longitudinally afterward. The CDR3 contains 17 residues. Germline V gives CDR1 MDHEN, CDR2 SYDVKM. Unmatched junction bases numbered 12, after V lost 5 bases and J lost 4 bases. Sequencing used immunoSEQ multiplex PCR; TCRdb keeps in-frame clones, though not all of them. The sample carries more than 60,000 clones, 75% to 90% recorded once. Input material: peripheral blood. The clonotype comes from a man older than 75 with COVID-19, enrolled during active disease. The chain couples TRBV28 to TRBJ2-5; 11 bases are a match to TRBD1. CDR3 nucleotides: TGTGCCAGCAGTCTGAGAGGGACAGGGGGTGACCGAGAGACCCAGTACTTC. Translating gives CASSLRGTGGDRETQYF.